Shown below are 13 T cell receptor beta chains from a single sample sequenced in a study of blood T cell repertoires in COVID-19. Measured with immunoSEQ multiplex PCR; TCRdb has only the in-frame clones, and not every one. The sample lists about 380,000 clones; about 88% were seen once. The sequenced material came from PBMCs or T cells enriched from blood (not recorded which). The receptors were gathered from a woman younger than 35 who had recovered from COVID-19.

The rearrangement joins TRBV15 to TRBJ2-2; D not certain. V was trimmed by 0 bases and J by 0 bases, leaving 17 bases between them. The CDR3 extends over 19 amino acids. Germline loops: CDR1 LNHNV, CDR2 YYDKDF (reference sequence). The CDR3 here is CATSRDLALLSANTGELFF. The CDR3 DNA sequence: TGTGCCACCAGCAGAGATCTGGCCCTCCTAAGCGCGAACACCGGGGAGCTGTTTTTT.

The chain couples TRBV10-3 to TRBJ1-6, with D possibly TRBD1 on 5 matching bases. This CDR3 spans 17 amino acids. Trimming shortened V by 2 bases and J by 4 bases, and 15 bases separated the two germline ends. Germline CDR1 and CDR2: ENHRY and SYGVKD. In DNA, the CDR3 is TGTGCCATCAGTGAGGACAGCCGAACTTCGTATAATTCACCCCTCCACTTT. It is translated as CAISEDSRTSYNSPLHF.

The rearrangement uses TRBV5-6 and TRBJ2-7, with 9 bases aligning to TRBD1. CDR1 and CDR2 from the germline V gene are SGHDT and YYEEEE. V trimming: 4 bases; J trimming: 6 bases; junction bases outside the gene matches: 5. The CDR3 is made up of 13 amino acids. The CDR3 loop reads CASSAGTGSEQYF. The CDR3 DNA follows: TGTGCCAGCAGCGCCGGGACAGGGAGCGAGCAGTACTTC.

V and J are TRBV9 and TRBJ1-6, with 7 bases identical to TRBD1. Germline assignment: CDR1 SGDLS and CDR2 YYNGEE. The CDR3 is 14 residues long. V was pared by 4 bases and J by 9 bases, with 7 bases of the junction left unmatched. The CDR3: CASSFDRAPSPLHF. The CDR3 DNA follows: TGTGCCAGCAGCTTCGACAGGGCTCCTTCACCCCTCCACTTT.

The chain couples TRBV29-1 to TRBJ1-5, with D tentatively TRBD1 (5 bases). CDR1 is SQVTM, CDR2 ANQGSEA, per germline. This CDR3 is 13 amino acids long. The V gene lost 5 bases and the J gene lost 3 bases, with 11 bases spanning the gap. For the CDR3, the DNA is TGCAGCGTTTCCGGCAGGGTCAATCAGCCCCAGCATTTT. Translating it yields CSVSGRVNQPQHF.

The chain couples TRBV6-5 to TRBJ1-3; TRBD1 matches 7 bases. Unmatched junction bases numbered 1, after V lost 7 bases and J lost 1 base. CDR1 and CDR2 from the germline V gene are MNHEY and SVGAGI. This CDR3 has 13 amino acids. The DNA of the CDR3 is TGTGCCAGCAAGGACAGGTCTGGAAACACCATATATTTT. Translated, it gives CASKDRSGNTIYF.

The chain couples TRBV2 to TRBJ1-3, with D maybe TRBD1 (6 bases). Trimming pared 4 bases from V and 2 bases from J, leaving 12 bases between. This CDR3 is built from 15 residues. Looked up from germline, CDR1 is SNHLY and CDR2 is FYNNEI. The CDR3 sequence is CASSVRGSTGNTIYF. In DNA form, the CDR3 reads TGTGCCAGCAGTGTGAGGGGGTCAACTGGAAACACCATATATTTT.

This clone was counted between two and nine times. This rearrangement joins TRBV7-2 to TRBJ1-2; the match to TRBD1 covers 7 bases. CDR1 SGHTA and CDR2 FQGNSA come from the germline V gene. The length of the CDR3 is 14 residues. The junction had 8 bases not matched to a gene; V was cut back by 7 bases and J by 3 bases. In DNA, the CDR3 is TGTGCCAGCACCCTGACAGGGTCTTACTATGGCTACACCTTC. Protein sequence: CASTLTGSYYGYTF.

This chain links TRBV7-2 with TRBJ1-4; D is perhaps TRBD1 (6 bases). This CDR3 is 16 amino acids long. The V and J ends lost 1 base and 0 bases respectively, with 9 bases between them. Germline V gene lookup returns CDR1 SGHTA and CDR2 FQGNSA. DNA for the CDR3: TGTGCCAGCAGCTTAGGGACAGCAGCAACTAATGAAAAACTGTTTTTT. This encodes CASSLGTAATNEKLFF.

The chain couples TRBV19 to TRBJ1-2; D perhaps matches TRBD1 (6 bases). This CDR3 is built from 13 residues. V lost 6 bases and J 4 bases, leaving 12 bases between the germline ends. The germline V gene encodes CDR1 LNHDA and CDR2 SQIVND (reference sequence). The CDR3 is CASRRGAPYGYTF. Here the CDR3 DNA reads TGTGCCAGTAGGCGGGGGGCACCCTATGGCTACACCTTC.

The chain combines TRBV9 with TRBJ1-1; 7 bases map to TRBD1. J was trimmed by 4 bases and V by 4 bases; bases with no gene match: 13. The germline V gene encodes CDR1 SGDLS and CDR2 YYNGEE. The CDR3 extends over 16 amino acids. DNA of the CDR3: TGTGCCAGCAGCCCGGGACAGCCCCAAGTTATCACTGAAGCTTTCTTT. Protein sequence: CASSPGQPQVITEAFF.

V usage is TRBV19 and J usage is TRBJ1-6, with D possibly TRBD1 on 5 matching bases. The CDR3 spans 15 residues. From germline, CDR1 is LNHDA and CDR2 SQIVND (reference sequence). V was trimmed by 1 base and J by 7 bases, leaving 11 bases between them. This CDR3 is CASSIGRDLNSPLHF. Written as DNA, the CDR3 is TGTGCCAGTAGTATAGGACGGGACTTAAATTCACCCCTCCACTTT.

The genes are TRBV19 and TRBJ1-1; 12 bases match TRBD1. V gave up 4 bases and J gave up 4 bases; unmatched junction bases: 7. The V gene's germline CDR1 is LNHDA and CDR2 SQIVND (reference sequence). The CDR3 extends over 16 amino acids. For the CDR3, the DNA is TGTGCCAGTAGTACCAGGGACAGGGGGCGCGGCACTGAAGCTTTCTTT. Translated: CASSTRDRGRGTEAFF.